This T cell receptor (beta chain) was captured by sequencing in a study of vaccination effects on CD4 cells after COVID-19. On the study more broadly: Researchers obtained post-vaccine samples at a median of 72 days past the second dose.

Study-level findings and limits: Both infection-induced and vaccine-induced clones contracted markedly at late post-vaccination timepoints.

A remark on this clone: As yet, its antigen is unknown.

In germline, CDR1 is GTSNPN, CDR2 SVGIG (reference sequence). V lost 3 bases to trimming and J lost 1 base; unmatched junction nucleotides: 6. This CDR3 has 14 residues. This table comes from immunoSEQ multiplex PCR, and its TCRdb copy is limited to in-frame clones, with some not included. Of fewer than 15,000 clones detected, approximately 73% appear once; the ten largest clones hold around 34%. ViraFEST used viral peptide pools to expand antigen-specific CD4+ T cells before sequencing. Subsequent to a culture period of more than 9 days, CD4+ T cells were isolated. Confirmation by PCR established that the person had SARS-CoV-2 infection between March and December 2020. Subjects were given two BNT162b2 or mRNA-1273 vaccine doses.

This TCR derives from a human donor who had a prior SARS-CoV-2 infection. The source material was CD4+ T cells from PBMCs cultured with HCoV-NL63 spike peptides, sampled after COVID-19 vaccination. This chain connects TRBV30 to TRBJ2-7, with TRBD2 identical over 7 bases. The CDR3 sequence: CAWRGWRGSYEQYF. In DNA form, the CDR3 reads TGTGCCTGGAGGGGCTGGCGGGGGTCCTACGAGCAGTACTTC.